The 31 T cell receptor beta chains reported below all come from one sample, sequenced in a study of blood T cells in healthy people across ages. The authors ran a second PCR of 7 to 11 cycles using a sample-barcoded 5' primer and a J-beta primer mix. TCRdb ran MiXCR on the 5' RACE reads and lists one entry per CDR3 protein. The data contain roughly 1.6 million distinct CDR3 sequences, around 35% of them singletons. Material: blood. These receptors were collected from a woman in her thirties in good health.

This clonotype was detected only a few times. V and J are TRBV5-1 and TRBJ2-1; maybe TRBD2 (6 bases). The length of the CDR3 is 14 residues. Trimming pared 4 bases from V and 8 bases from J, leaving 16 bases between. Per the germline V gene, CDR1 is SGHRS and CDR2 is YFSETQ. In DNA form, the CDR3 reads TGCGCCAGCAGCCCCCGCCGACTAGTTGATGAGCAGTTCTTC. Protein sequence: CASSPRRLVDEQFF.

This chain joins TRBV11-2 and TRBJ2-1, with TRBD2 matching 11 bases. The V segment lost 5 bases and the J segment 8 bases; nucleotides outside the gene matches: 11. Germline assignment: CDR1 SGHAT and CDR2 FQNNGV. The CDR3 covers 16 residues. Here the CDR3 DNA reads TGTGCCAGCAGCACGACTAGCGGGATCCAACTTGATGAGCAGTTCTTC. This gives the protein CASSTTSGIQLDEQFF.

This clonotype occurred many times. V usage is TRBV7-3 and J usage is TRBJ2-3; D possibly matches TRBD1 or TRBD2 (5 bases each). V gave up 7 bases and J gave up 1 base, with 9 bases separating them. Per the germline V gene, CDR1 is SGHTA and CDR2 is FQGTGA. This CDR3 region has 13 residues. In nucleotides, the CDR3 is TGTGCCAGCAAGGGGCGGGGCACAGATACGCAGTATTTT. It yields the protein CASKGRGTDTQYF.

The chain combines TRBV21-1 with TRBJ2-5. TRBV21-1 represents a pseudogene. This CDR3 contains 15 residues. CDR3 in amino acids: CASSKASAAQETQYF. Here the CDR3 DNA reads TGTGCCAGCAGCAAAGCGAGCGCAGCCCAAGAGACCCAGTACTTC.

This clonotype was detected only a few times. This rearrangement joins TRBV12-3 or TRBV12-4 to TRBJ2-1; tentatively, D is TRBD2 (6 bases). This CDR3 contains 15 residues. V lost 4 bases, J lost 1 base, and 11 bases lay in between. The CDR3 DNA follows: TGTGCCAGCAGTTCGGCCCGGGAGTCCTACAATGAGCAGTTCTTC. Its protein product is CASSSARESYNEQFF.

The V gene is TRBV20-1, the J gene TRBJ2-4; D remains unclear. With 4 bases removed from V and 0 bases from J, the gap between germline ends came to 19 bases. Per germline, CDR1 DFQATT and CDR2 SNEGSKA (reference sequence). This CDR3 has 17 residues. CDR3 residues: CSAKRWDFEEAKNIQYF. In nucleotides, the CDR3 is TGCAGTGCTAAGAGGTGGGATTTTGAGGAAGCCAAAAACATTCAGTACTTC.

J is TRBJ1-2 and V is TRBV12-3 or TRBV12-4; D remains ambiguous. V dropped 7 bases and J dropped 5 bases, with 17 bases sitting between them. The CDR3 consists of 14 residues. CDR3 sequence: CASTTNGLLYGYTF. DNA of the CDR3: TGTGCCAGCACCACGAACGGCCTCCTTTATGGCTACACCTTC.

The CDR3 bases are TGCGCCAGCAGCTTGGTTAGGGACAGGGGGCTTTACGAGCAGTACTTC. Its translation: CASSLVRDRGLYEQYF. The V gene is TRBV5-1, the J gene TRBJ2-7; 12 bases map to TRBD1. V was pared by 0 bases and J by 4 bases, with 5 bases of the junction left unmatched. Germline V gives CDR1 SGHRS, CDR2 YFSETQ. The CDR3 spans 16 residues.

The gene calls are TRBV6-1 and TRBJ2-3; perhaps TRBD1 as D (5 bases). The end of the DNA is better explained by TRBJ1-5, so the J call may be wrong. The CDR3 has 16 residues. Germline assignment: CDR1 MNHNS and CDR2 SASEGT. The CDR3 region has the DNA TGTGCCAGCTCCTCTAGGCGGGGGGTTTTCACAGATACGCAGCATTTT. Translation: CASSSRRGVFTDTQHF.

The chain recombines TRBV12-3 or TRBV12-4 with TRBJ2-3; D is ambiguous. V lost 11 bases, J lost 0 bases, and 12 bases lay in between. The CDR3 is 13 amino acids. CDR3 nucleotides: TGTGCCCTGAGGAGTAGTAGCACAGATACGCAGTATTTT. Encoded protein: CALRSSSTDTQYF.

Concerning this clonotype: At one of its ends the junction is not consistent with the germline gene, which may arise from a read error. The chain recombines TRBV12-3 or TRBV12-4 with TRBJ2-3; 11 bases line up with TRBD2. The CDR3 is made up of 15 amino acids. CDR3 sequence reads: CASSLAGGRIDTQYF. The CDR3 DNA reads as TGTGCCAGCAGCTTAGCGGGGGGGCGTATAGATACGCAGTATTTT.

This chain links TRBV5-1 with TRBJ2-5; D could derive from TRBD1 or TRBD2 (5 bases each). Germline CDR1 reads SGHRS; CDR2 reads YFSETQ. CDR3 length equals 14 residues. Deletions cut 7 bases from V and 1 base from J, with 14 bases between. The CDR3 DNA sequence: TGCGCCAGCTTTCGGAGAGGGGCCCAAGAGACCCAGTACTTC. It specifies CASFRRGAQETQYF.

The V call is TRBV7-9, the J call TRBJ2-2; weak D call: TRBD1 (6 bases). The CDR3 loop spans 14 amino acids. Germline V lookup: CDR1 SEHNR, CDR2 FQNEAQ (reference sequence). The V and J ends lost 5 bases and 4 bases respectively, with 11 bases between them. The CDR3 nucleotides are TGTGCCAGCAGCGCCAGGACAGTCACCGGGGAGCTGTTTTTT. Translating it yields CASSARTVTGELFF. Using reference TRBV7-9 and TRBJ2-2 for the parts outside the CDR3, the full variable domain is DTGVSQNPRHKITKRGQNVTFRCDPISEHNRLYWYRQTLGQGPEFLTYFQNEAQLEKSRLLSDRFSAERPKGSFSTLEIQRTEQGDSAMYLCASSARTVTGELFFGEGSRLTVL.

This clonotype came up a few times. The gene calls are TRBV29-1 and TRBJ2-1; 12 bases line up with TRBD2. Trimming at V came to 5 bases and at J to 4 bases, leaving 6 bases not matched to a gene. The V gene's germline CDR1 is SQVTM and CDR2 ANQGSEA. This CDR3 is 15 amino acids long. The CDR3 DNA reads TGCAGCGTTTTCCTTGGACTAGCGGGATACAATGAGCAGTTCTTC. Residues: CSVFLGLAGYNEQFF.

This clonotype was detected only a few times. The V and J genes are TRBV5-1 and TRBJ2-1, with D perhaps matching TRBD2 (6 bases). The CDR3 loop spans 15 amino acids. Trimming stripped 2 bases from V and 3 bases from J, with 12 bases between. CDR1 is SGHRS, CDR2 YFSETQ, per germline. The CDR3 bases are TGCGCCAGCAGCTTCGGGACGGGAGTCTACAATGAGCAGTTCTTC. Amino acids: CASSFGTGVYNEQFF.

The V call is TRBV20-1, the J call TRBJ1-4, with TRBD1 as a possible D gene (6 bases). Trimming shortened V by 6 bases and J by 8 bases, and 28 bases separated the two germline ends. Germline CDR1 is DFQATT and CDR2 is SNEGSKA (reference sequence). The CDR3 loop spans 17 amino acids. CDR3 DNA sequence: TGCAGTGCCACGCCACAGGGTTATTTGGCCTTTGGGGAAAAACTGTTTTTT. Encoded protein: CSATPQGYLAFGEKLFF.

The chain uses TRBV15 and TRBJ2-7; TRBD1 matches 7 bases. The CDR3 length is 15 residues. V was clipped by 0 bases and J by 2 bases; unmatched bases: 4. The germline CDR1 and CDR2 sequences are LNHNV and YYDKDF (reference sequence). CDR3 in amino acids: CATSRDPGTAYEQYF. The CDR3 bases are TGTGCCACCAGCAGAGATCCCGGGACAGCCTACGAGCAGTACTTC.

The V call is TRBV4-1, the J call TRBJ1-5, with unresolved D. CDR3 length: 17 residues. Germline assignment: CDR1 MGHRA and CDR2 YSYEKL. Trimming cost V 3 bases and J 1 base, with 16 bases left between them. The CDR3 DNA sequence: TGCGCCAGCAGCCAGCCGGCCCAAGGCGGAAGCAATCAGCCCCAGCATTTT. It encodes CASSQPAQGGSNQPQHF.

CDR3 DNA sequence: TGTGCCAGCAGCCAAGATCTAGCGGAGACTGGGGCCAACGTCCTGACTTTC. Translating it yields CASSQDLAETGANVLTF. The V gene is TRBV3-1, the J gene TRBJ2-6; 7 nucleotides agree with TRBD2. V shed 0 bases, J shed 2 bases, and the junction held 4 bases outside the gene matches. This CDR3 contains 17 residues. The V gene's germline CDR1 is LGHDT and CDR2 YNNKEL (reference sequence).

This clonotype was recorded a few times. CDR3 residues: CSARDCYGYTF. The CDR3 nucleotides are TGCAGTGCTAGGGACTGTTATGGCTACACCTTC. The rearrangement links TRBV20-1 to TRBJ1-2; no clear D. Trimming shortened V by 3 bases and J by 5 bases, and 7 bases separated the two germline ends. The germline gives CDR1 DFQATT, CDR2 SNEGSKA (reference sequence). This CDR3 spans 11 amino acids.

This chain connects TRBV20-1 to TRBJ2-1, with TRBD2 identical over 9 bases. From germline, CDR1 is DFQATT and CDR2 SNEGSKA (reference sequence). The CDR3 runs to 14 residues. V shed 4 bases, J shed 5 bases, and the junction held 6 bases outside the gene matches. DNA of the CDR3: TGCAGTGCTATTCGCGGGGGGGCGAACAATGAGCAGTTCTTC. Protein sequence: CSAIRGGANNEQFF.

The chain uses TRBV28 and TRBJ1-2, with D possibly matching TRBD1 (6 bases). V was shortened by 5 bases and J by 5 bases, with 18 bases between the two germline ends. From germline, CDR1 is MDHEN and CDR2 SYDVKM. This CDR3 region has 15 residues. The CDR3 coding sequence is TGTGCCAGCAGTCCCACAGGGCTTGGAGTTTATGGCTACACCTTC. This encodes CASSPTGLGVYGYTF.

This clonotype came up once. The chain is built from TRBV14 and TRBJ2-1, with D maybe TRBD2 (6 bases). This CDR3 contains 13 residues. The germline CDR1 and CDR2 sequences are SGHDN and FVKESK. With 0 bases removed from V and 15 bases from J, the gap between germline ends came to 15 bases. As DNA, the CDR3 is TGTGCCAGCAGCCAAGACGTAGCGGTTACTCCGTTCTTC. Translation gives CASSQDVAVTPFF.

The chain carries TRBV20-1 and TRBJ2-5, with D perhaps assigned TRBD1 or TRBD2 (5 bases each). There are 15 residues in the CDR3. V lost 5 bases, J lost 2 bases, and 18 bases lay in between. Germline values: CDR1 DFQATT, CDR2 SNEGSKA (reference sequence). The chain's CDR3 is CSASMLGVRQETQYF. The CDR3 DNA follows: TGCAGTGCTTCAATGCTGGGGGTACGGCAAGAGACCCAGTACTTC.

The genes are TRBV5-1 and TRBJ2-3; 7 bases map to TRBD1. Trimming removed 6 bases from V and 2 bases from J; junction bases left unmatched: 6. The CDR3 spans 14 residues. Per the germline V gene, CDR1 is SGHRS and CDR2 is YFSETQ. The CDR3 DNA is TGCGCCAGCAATCCAGACAGGGCCACAGATACGCAGTATTTT. Protein: CASNPDRATDTQYF.

The sample holds one count of this clonotype. The V call is TRBV20-1, the J call TRBJ1-5, with 9 nucleotides matching TRBD1. J was trimmed by 0 bases and V by 6 bases; bases with no gene match: 9. Germline V CDR1 and CDR2: DFQATT, SNEGSKA (reference sequence). This CDR3 is built from 16 residues. In DNA form, the CDR3 reads TGCAGTGCAAAGCGGGACAGGGTTTTTAGCAATCAGCCCCAGCATTTT. Amino acids: CSAKRDRVFSNQPQHF.

This clonotype was seen a handful of times. The rearrangement links TRBV27 to TRBJ2-1; 12 bases are shared with TRBD2. With V trimmed by 5 bases and J by 7 bases, 9 bases remained unmatched. CDR1 and CDR2 (germline): MNHEY, SMNVEV (reference sequence). The CDR3 extends over 16 amino acids. As DNA, the CDR3 is TGTGCCAGCAGTCCCCAGTCGCTAGCGGGAGGGAATGAGCAGTTCTTC. It encodes CASSPQSLAGGNEQFF.

In its sample, this clonotype was seen a few times. The chain employs TRBV10-1 and TRBJ1-5; D perhaps matches TRBD1 (6 bases). Germline values: CDR1 WNHNN, CDR2 SYGVQD (reference sequence). The CDR3 has 13 amino acids. The germline V and J ends were trimmed by 0 bases and 9 bases, with 9 bases remaining between them. DNA of the CDR3: TGCGCCAGCAGTGAGTCGGGGGCCCTGCCCCAGCATTTT. Residues: CASSESGALPQHF.

This sequence joins TRBV6-1 and TRBJ1-2, with a possible D match to TRBD1 (5 bases). CDR3 length equals 15 residues. The V gene lost 2 bases and the J gene lost 4 bases, with 14 bases spanning the gap. In germline, CDR1 is MNHNS, CDR2 SASEGT. This CDR3 reads CASSETLGGIYGYTF. The CDR3 nucleotides are TGTGCCAGCAGTGAAACGTTGGGGGGAATCTATGGCTACACCTTC.

The table lists this clonotype with a few counts. This rearrangement joins TRBV20-1 to TRBJ2-1; D gene ambiguous. The V gene lost 6 bases and the J gene lost 5 bases, with 14 bases spanning the gap. Germline V gene data show CDR1 as DFQATT and CDR2 as SNEGSKA (reference sequence). This CDR3 has 13 amino acids. The CDR3 region has the DNA TGCAGTGCCTCATATGTCCTAGACAATGAGCAGTTCTTC. It encodes CSASYVLDNEQFF.

This clonotype appeared a few times. The chain uses TRBV4-1 and TRBJ1-1; D is uncertain. This CDR3 has 16 residues. V lost 3 bases and J lost 0, with 14 bases in between. Germline values: CDR1 MGHRA, CDR2 YSYEKL. The CDR3 region is CASSHGWAALNTEAFF. CDR3 in DNA: TGCGCCAGCAGCCATGGTTGGGCAGCCTTGAACACTGAAGCTTTCTTT.